This TCR beta chain was profiled in a study of glioma-infiltrating T cells after dendritic cell vaccination. Study context: Samples are from glioblastoma patients in Phase I and II dendritic cell vaccine trials. Patients received autologous tumor lysate-pulsed dendritic cell vaccination between 2003 and 2012.

Selection required adequate fresh-frozen tumor tissue plus more than two years' survival data. Assay: immunoSEQ multiplex PCR; the TCRdb copy retains only in-frame clones and omits some. Among around 67,000 clones listed, 81% were seen once. The CDR3 sequence is 14 residues long. V gave up 3 bases and J gave up 5 bases, with 13 bases separating them. The germline gives CDR1 SGHTA, CDR2 FQGNSA. The sequence came from a human donor with glioblastoma. The chain couples TRBV7-2 to TRBJ2-5, with D unclear. The sequencing used blood, collected before dendritic cell vaccination. The CDR3 spells CASSFGLPGETQYF. CDR3 bases: TGTGCCAGCAGCTTCGGGTTGCCGGGTGAGACCCAGTACTTC.